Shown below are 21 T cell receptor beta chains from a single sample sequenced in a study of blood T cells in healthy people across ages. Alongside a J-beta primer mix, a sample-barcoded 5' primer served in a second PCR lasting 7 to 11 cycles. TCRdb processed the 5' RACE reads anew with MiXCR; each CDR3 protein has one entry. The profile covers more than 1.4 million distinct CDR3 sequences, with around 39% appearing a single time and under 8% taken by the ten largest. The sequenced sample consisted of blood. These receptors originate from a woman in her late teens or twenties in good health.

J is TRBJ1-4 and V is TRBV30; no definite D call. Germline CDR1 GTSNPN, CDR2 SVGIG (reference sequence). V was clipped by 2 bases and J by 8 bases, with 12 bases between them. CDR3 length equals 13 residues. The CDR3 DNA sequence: TGTGCCTGGAGTCCCCCCTGGAGGGAAAAACTGTTTTTT. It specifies CAWSPPWREKLFF.

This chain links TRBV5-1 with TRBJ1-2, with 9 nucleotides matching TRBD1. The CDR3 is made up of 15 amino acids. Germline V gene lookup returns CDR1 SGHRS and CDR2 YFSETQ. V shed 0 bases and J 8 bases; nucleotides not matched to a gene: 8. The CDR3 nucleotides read TGCGCCAGCAGCTTGGGAGAGGGACAGGGCAAGGGCTACACCTTC. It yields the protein CASSLGEGQGKGYTF. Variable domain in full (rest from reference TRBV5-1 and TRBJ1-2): KAGVTQTPRYLIKTRGQQVTLSCSPISGHRSVSWYQQTPGQGLQFLFEYFSETQRNKGNFPGRFSGRQFSNSRSEMNVSTLELGDSALYLCASSLGEGQGKGYTFGSGTRLTVV.

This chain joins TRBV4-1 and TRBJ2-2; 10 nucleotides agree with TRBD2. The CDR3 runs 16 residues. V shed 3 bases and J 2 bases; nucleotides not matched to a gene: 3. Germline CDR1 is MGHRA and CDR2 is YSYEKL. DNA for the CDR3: TGCGCCAGCAGCCAGGCTAGCGGGGGAAACACCGGGGAGCTGTTTTTT. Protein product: CASSQASGGNTGELFF.

Here the CDR3 DNA reads TGTGCCAGCAGTTGGGGGACAGGGGCTAACTATGGCTACACCTTC. Translating gives CASSWGTGANYGYTF. The rearrangement links TRBV6-2 or TRBV6-3 to TRBJ1-2; 10 positions match TRBD1. This CDR3 is built from 15 residues. Germline CDR1 MNHEY, CDR2 SVGEGT. V shed 4 bases, J shed 0 bases, and the junction held 2 bases outside the gene matches.

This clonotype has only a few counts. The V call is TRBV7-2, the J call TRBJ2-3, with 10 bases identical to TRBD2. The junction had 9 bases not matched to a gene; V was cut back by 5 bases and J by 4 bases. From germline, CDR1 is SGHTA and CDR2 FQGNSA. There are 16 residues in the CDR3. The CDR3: CASSPGGAGGADTQYF. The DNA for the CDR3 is TGTGCCAGCAGCCCCGGGGGAGCGGGAGGGGCAGATACGCAGTATTTT.

The CDR3 sequence is CASSLSADYEQYF. As DNA, the CDR3 is TGTGCCAGCAGTTTATCAGCGGACTACGAGCAGTACTTC. The rearrangement uses TRBV27 and TRBJ2-7, with D possibly being TRBD2 (5 bases). There are 13 residues in the CDR3. The germline gives CDR1 MNHEY, CDR2 SMNVEV (reference sequence). V was shortened by 0 bases and J by 3 bases, with 6 bases between the two germline ends.

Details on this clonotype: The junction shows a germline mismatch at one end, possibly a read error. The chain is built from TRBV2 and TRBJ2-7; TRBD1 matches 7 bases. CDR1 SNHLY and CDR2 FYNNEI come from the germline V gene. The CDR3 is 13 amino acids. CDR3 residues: CAGSGDRDYEQYF. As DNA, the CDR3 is TGTGCCGGCAGTGGAGACAGGGACTACGAGCAGTACTTC.

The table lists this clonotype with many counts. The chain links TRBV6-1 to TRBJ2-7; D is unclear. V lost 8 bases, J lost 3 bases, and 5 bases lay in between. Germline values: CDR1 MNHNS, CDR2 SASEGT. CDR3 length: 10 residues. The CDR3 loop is CASRNYEQYF. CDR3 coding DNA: TGTGCCAGCCGCAACTACGAGCAGTACTTC.

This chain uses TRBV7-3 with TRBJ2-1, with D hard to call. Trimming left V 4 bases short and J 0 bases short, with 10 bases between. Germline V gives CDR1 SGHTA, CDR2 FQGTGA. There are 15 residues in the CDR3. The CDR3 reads CASSSGRSSYNEQFF. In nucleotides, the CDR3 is TGTGCCAGCAGCTCCGGACGATCCTCCTACAATGAGCAGTTCTTC.

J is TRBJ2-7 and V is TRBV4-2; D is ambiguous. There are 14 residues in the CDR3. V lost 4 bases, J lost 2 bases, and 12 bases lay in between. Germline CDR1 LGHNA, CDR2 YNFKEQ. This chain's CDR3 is CASSPEGGAYEQYF. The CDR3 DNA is TGTGCCAGCAGCCCCGAAGGTGGGGCCTACGAGCAGTACTTC.

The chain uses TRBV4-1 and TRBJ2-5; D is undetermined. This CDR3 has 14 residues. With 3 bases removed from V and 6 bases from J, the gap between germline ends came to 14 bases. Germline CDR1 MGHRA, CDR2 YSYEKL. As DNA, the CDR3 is TGCGCCAGCAGCCATATTCCCGGGTGGAAGACCCAGTACTTC. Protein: CASSHIPGWKTQYF.

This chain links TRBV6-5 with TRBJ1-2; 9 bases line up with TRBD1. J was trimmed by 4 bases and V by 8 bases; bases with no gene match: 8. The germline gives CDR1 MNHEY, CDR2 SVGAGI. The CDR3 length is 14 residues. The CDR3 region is CASGRGTGTYGYTF. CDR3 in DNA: TGTGCCAGCGGCAGGGGGACAGGGACCTATGGCTACACCTTC.

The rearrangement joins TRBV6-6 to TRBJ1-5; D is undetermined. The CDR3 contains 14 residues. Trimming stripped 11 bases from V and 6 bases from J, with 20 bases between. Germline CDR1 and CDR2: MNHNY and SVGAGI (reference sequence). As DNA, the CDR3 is TGTGCCTCACGCCCGGCGTTTGGGATTCAGCCCCAGCATTTT. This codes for CASRPAFGIQPQHF.

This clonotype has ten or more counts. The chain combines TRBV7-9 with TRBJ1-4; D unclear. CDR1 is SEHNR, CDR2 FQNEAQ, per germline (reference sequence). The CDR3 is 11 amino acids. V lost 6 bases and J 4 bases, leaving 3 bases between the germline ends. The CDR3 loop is CASSRNEKLFF. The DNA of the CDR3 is TGTGCCAGCAGTCGTAATGAAAAACTGTTTTTT. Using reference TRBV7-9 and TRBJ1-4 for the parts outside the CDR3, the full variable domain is DTGVSQNPRHKITKRGQNVTFRCDPISEHNRLYWYRQTLGQGPEFLTYFQNEAQLEKSRLLSDRFSAERPKGSFSTLEIQRTEQGDSAMYLCASSRNEKLFFGSGTQLSVL.

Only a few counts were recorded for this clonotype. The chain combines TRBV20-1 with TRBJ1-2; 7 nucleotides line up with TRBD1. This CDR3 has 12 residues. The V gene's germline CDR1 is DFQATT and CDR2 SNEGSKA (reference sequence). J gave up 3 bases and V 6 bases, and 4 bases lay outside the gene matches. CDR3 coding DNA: TGCAGTGCAGTAACAGGGGACTATGGCTACACCTTC. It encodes CSAVTGDYGYTF.

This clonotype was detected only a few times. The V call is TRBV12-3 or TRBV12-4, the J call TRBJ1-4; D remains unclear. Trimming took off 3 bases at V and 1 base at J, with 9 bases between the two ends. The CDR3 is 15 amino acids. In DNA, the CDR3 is TGTGCCAGCAGTTTTTTCGGCGGAACTAATGAAAAACTGTTTTTT. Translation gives CASSFFGGTNEKLFF.

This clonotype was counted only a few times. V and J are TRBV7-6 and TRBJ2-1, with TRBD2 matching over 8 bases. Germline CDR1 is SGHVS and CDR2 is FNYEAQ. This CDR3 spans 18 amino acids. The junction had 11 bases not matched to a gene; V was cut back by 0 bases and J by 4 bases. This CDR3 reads CASSLAGTSGGWYNEQFF. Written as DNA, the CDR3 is TGTGCCAGCAGCTTAGCGGGCACTAGCGGAGGGTGGTACAATGAGCAGTTCTTC.

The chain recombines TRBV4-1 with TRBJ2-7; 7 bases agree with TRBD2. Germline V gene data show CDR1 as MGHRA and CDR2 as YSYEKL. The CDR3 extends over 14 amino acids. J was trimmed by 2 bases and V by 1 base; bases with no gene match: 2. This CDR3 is CASSQGEGPYEQYF. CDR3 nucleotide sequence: TGCGCCAGCAGCCAAGGGGAGGGACCCTACGAGCAGTACTTC.

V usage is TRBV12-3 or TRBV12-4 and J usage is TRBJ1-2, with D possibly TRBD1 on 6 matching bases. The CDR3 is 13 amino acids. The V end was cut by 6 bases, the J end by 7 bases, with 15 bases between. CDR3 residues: CASRRTVFGGYTF. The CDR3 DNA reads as TGTGCCAGCAGAAGGACAGTTTTCGGTGGCTACACCTTC.

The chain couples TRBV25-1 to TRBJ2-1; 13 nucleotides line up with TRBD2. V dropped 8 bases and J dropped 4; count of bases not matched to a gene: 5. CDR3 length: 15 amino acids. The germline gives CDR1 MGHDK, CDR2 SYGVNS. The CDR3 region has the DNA TGTGCCAGCGGACCACTAGCGGGAGGGTACAATGAGCAGTTCTTC. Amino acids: CASGPLAGGYNEQFF.

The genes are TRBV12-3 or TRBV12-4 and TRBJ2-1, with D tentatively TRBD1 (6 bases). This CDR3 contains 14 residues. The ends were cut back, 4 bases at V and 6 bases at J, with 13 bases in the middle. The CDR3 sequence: CASSSRGRGNEQFF. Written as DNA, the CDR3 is TGTGCCAGCAGTTCCAGGGGCCGCGGCAATGAGCAGTTCTTC.